The 27 T cell receptor beta chains listed next were all sequenced from one sample in a study of blood T cell repertoires in COVID-19. Method: immunoSEQ multiplex PCR; TCRdb's copy keeps in-frame clones and lacks some. The top ten clones hold approximately 5.1% of a sample with fewer than 300,000 clones, approximately 85% of them seen once. Sequencing was carried out using peripheral blood. The receptors stem from a man aged 50 to 60 with active or convalescent COVID-19.

V and J are TRBV28 and TRBJ1-6; D is possibly TRBD1 (5 bases). The V and J ends lost 4 bases and 13 bases respectively, with 20 bases between them. The germline V gene encodes CDR1 MDHEN and CDR2 SYDVKM. This CDR3 region has 15 residues. CDR3 region: CASSSDSGGKSPLHF. CDR3 in DNA: TGTGCCAGCAGTTCCGACAGCGGGGGTAAGAGCCCCCTCCACTTT.

J is TRBJ2-7 and V is TRBV6-1; D perhaps matches TRBD2 (7 bases). The CDR3 is made up of 17 amino acids. V lost 2 bases and J 2 bases, leaving 19 bases between the germline ends. From germline, CDR1 is MNHNS and CDR2 SASEGT. The CDR3 reads CASSELGGEVRTYEQYF. CDR3 coding DNA: TGTGCCAGCAGTGAACTAGGGGGGGAGGTACGTACCTACGAGCAGTACTTC.

DNA for the CDR3: TGTGCCAGCAGCCTAAGCGAGGTCATGAACACTGAAGCTTTCTTT. Its translation: CASSLSEVMNTEAFF. The chain has TRBV3-1 (or the pseudogene TRBV3-2) and TRBJ1-1; no clear D. The CDR3 spans 15 residues. The V and J ends lost 4 bases and 0 bases respectively, with 12 bases between them. Germline V gene data show CDR1 as LGHDT and CDR2 as YNNKEL (reference sequence).

The chain combines TRBV30 with TRBJ1-6; no clear D. Looked up from germline, CDR1 is GTSNPN and CDR2 is SVGIG (reference sequence). The CDR3 length is 14 residues. V shed 5 bases and J shed 8 bases, with 16 bases lying between them. The CDR3 sequence: CAWPLEATHSPLHF. The CDR3 DNA is TGTGCCTGGCCCCTCGAAGCAACCCATTCACCCCTCCACTTT.

The chain uses TRBV19 and TRBJ2-2; no clear D gene. The CDR3 runs to 16 residues. Trimming took 7 bases from V and 0 from J, leaving 15 bases between them. The germline CDR1 and CDR2 sequences are LNHDA and SQIVND (reference sequence). CDR3 DNA: TGTGCCAGTACTGCTCAGTACAACGCGAACACCGGGGAGCTGTTTTTT. It translates to CASTAQYNANTGELFF.

The chain is built from TRBV5-1 and TRBJ2-5; 15 nucleotides line up with TRBD2. Germline CDR1 and CDR2: SGHRS and YFSETQ. V trimming: 3 bases; J trimming: 2 bases; junction bases outside the gene matches: 2. CDR3 size: 16 residues. For the CDR3, the DNA is TGCGCCAGCAGCTACGGACTAGCGGGAGGGCAAGAGACCCAGTACTTC. This translates into CASSYGLAGGQETQYF.

The chain has TRBV15 and TRBJ2-2, with 7 positions matching TRBD1. V trimming: 4 bases; J trimming: 4 bases; junction bases outside the gene matches: 6. CDR1 and CDR2 from the germline V gene are LNHNV and YYDKDF (reference sequence). The CDR3 has 15 amino acids. In DNA form, the CDR3 reads TGTGCCACCAGCACGAAGACAGGGTCCACCGGGGAGCTGTTTTTT. It specifies CATSTKTGSTGELFF. Looking up the rest from reference TRBV15 and TRBJ2-2 gives the full variable domain: DAMVIQNPRYQVTQFGKPVTLSCSQTLNHNVMYWYQQKSSQAPKLLFHYYDKDFNNEADTPDNFQSRRPNTSFCFLDIRSPGLGDTAMYLCATSTKTGSTGELFFGEGSRLTVL.

CDR3 sequence reads: CATPLTGGSSYEQYF. CDR3 DNA sequence: TGTGCCACCCCCCTCACGGGGGGCAGTTCCTACGAGCAGTACTTC. The chain uses TRBV6-5 and TRBJ2-7; a weak D match, TRBD2 (7 bases). The V end was cut by 10 bases, the J end by 1 base, with 20 bases between. Germline CDR1 and CDR2: MNHEY and SVGAGI. The CDR3 totals 15 residues.

The genes are TRBV28 and TRBJ1-4; 7 positions match TRBD1. CDR3 size: 14 residues. V trimming: 8 bases; J trimming: 8 bases; junction bases outside the gene matches: 11. Germline CDR1 is MDHEN and CDR2 is SYDVKM. The CDR3 nucleotides read TGTGCCAGCTACAGGGCGGGAGGGGGCGAAAAACTGTTTTTT. As protein: CASYRAGGGEKLFF.

This rearrangement joins TRBV11-1 to TRBJ2-2; D possibly corresponds to TRBD1 (5 bases). CDR3 length equals 16 residues. V dropped 5 bases and J dropped 4 bases, with 17 bases sitting between them. Germline V gene sequence: CDR1 SGHAT, CDR2 FQDESV (reference sequence). The chain's CDR3 is CASSVASGRATGELFF. The CDR3 DNA reads TGTGCCAGCAGCGTCGCCTCGGGCAGGGCCACCGGGGAGCTGTTTTTT.

V usage is TRBV7-2 and J usage is TRBJ2-7; 8 positions agree with TRBD2. CDR3 size: 14 residues. Germline trimming cut 4 bases from V and 3 bases from J; bases unmatched to any gene: 5. Germline V CDR1 and CDR2: SGHTA, FQGNSA. The DNA for the CDR3 is TGTGCCAGCAGCTCTATGGGACTAGTCTACGAGCAGTACTTC. Protein product: CASSSMGLVYEQYF.

This clone was counted a few times. The V and J genes are TRBV19 and TRBJ1-5; weak D call: TRBD1 (5 bases). V was trimmed by 7 bases and J by 0 bases, leaving 25 bases between them. Looked up from germline, CDR1 is LNHDA and CDR2 is SQIVND (reference sequence). The CDR3 is made up of 19 amino acids. CDR3 nucleotide sequence: TGTGCCAGTACCTCAGGGTTGGGGTACCGAATTAATAGCAATCAGCCCCAGCATTTT. Translation gives CASTSGLGYRINSNQPQHF.

The V and J genes are TRBV19 and TRBJ1-1; 8 bases agree with TRBD1. The CDR3 loop spans 14 amino acids. Germline CDR1 reads LNHDA; CDR2 reads SQIVND (reference sequence). J lost 1 base, V lost 11 bases, and 9 bases had no gene match. The CDR3 region has the DNA TGTGCCTCAAAACCACAGGGGGAGAACACTGAAGCTTTCTTT. This gives the protein CASKPQGENTEAFF.

The chain couples TRBV18 to TRBJ1-1; D is undetermined. The CDR3 sequence is 14 residues long. Between the trimmed V and J ends, which lost 3 bases and 0 bases, there was a span of 8 bases. Germline V gives CDR1 KGHSH, CDR2 LQKENI. The CDR3 loop is CASSPISVNTEAFF. The CDR3 DNA reads TGTGCCAGCTCACCCATTTCGGTGAACACTGAAGCTTTCTTT.

This chain links TRBV25-1 with TRBJ2-3; 7 nucleotides align to TRBD2. Germline V gene data show CDR1 as MGHDK and CDR2 as SYGVNS. Trimming removed 5 bases from V and 0 bases from J; junction bases left unmatched: 11. This CDR3 has 17 amino acids. CDR3 sequence reads: CASSSPSFSGSTDTQYF. The CDR3 DNA is TGTGCCAGCAGTAGCCCGAGTTTTAGCGGGAGCACAGATACGCAGTATTTT.

The chain has TRBV18 and TRBJ2-7; D not certain. The V end lost 3 bases, the J end lost 0 bases, and 12 bases lay between the germline ends. The germline V gene encodes CDR1 KGHSH and CDR2 LQKENI. There are 15 residues in the CDR3. CDR3 protein: CASSPPRQYSYEQYF. The CDR3 region has the DNA TGTGCCAGCTCACCCCCGAGGCAGTACTCCTACGAGCAGTACTTC.

Ten or more counts support this clone. The rearrangement joins TRBV7-2 to TRBJ2-5, with 7 bases aligning to TRBD1. Germline V lookup: CDR1 SGHTA, CDR2 FQGNSA. Trimming cost V 8 bases and J 0 bases; bases outside gene matches: 9. CDR3 length: 15 residues. Written as DNA, the CDR3 is TGTGCCAGCTTCCCCGGGGACAGCAACCAAGAGACCCAGTACTTC. It is translated as CASFPGDSNQETQYF.

The chain links TRBV21-1 to TRBJ2-1; the DNA was not compared with TRBD2, the D call given in the table. TRBV21-1 is reported as a pseudogene. This CDR3 has 12 amino acids. The CDR3 loop reads CASSPRDNEQFF. CDR3 in DNA: TGTGCCAGCAGCCCCCGCGACAATGAGCAGTTCTTC.

The chain carries TRBV5-1 and TRBJ1-1; D ambiguous. The CDR3 is 14 residues long. Germline lookup yields CDR1 SGHRS and CDR2 YFSETQ. Trimming removed 0 bases at V and 4 bases at J, with 10 bases between. The DNA of the CDR3 is TGCGCCAGCAGCTTGGCCGAAGTGAGCACTGAAGCTTTCTTT. The encoded protein is CASSLAEVSTEAFF.

The chain links TRBV4-2 to TRBJ1-4; TRBD1 matches at 10 bases. CDR3 length: 15 amino acids. The V and J ends lost 4 bases and 4 bases, in that order; junction bases with no gene match: 3. The germline gives CDR1 LGHNA, CDR2 YNFKEQ. CDR3 bases: TGTGCCAGCAGCCCGGGACAGGGGCTTAATGAAAAACTGTTTTTT. This gives the protein CASSPGQGLNEKLFF.

This chain connects TRBV7-2 to TRBJ2-3; no definite D call. Germline CDR1 SGHTA, CDR2 FQGNSA. The CDR3 has 15 amino acids. V was cut by 3 bases and J by 1 base, with 11 bases left in between. CDR3 loop: CASSFGNGRTDTQYF. In nucleotides, the CDR3 is TGTGCCAGCAGCTTTGGAAATGGGCGCACAGATACGCAGTATTTT.

The gene calls are TRBV9 and TRBJ2-2; 12 bases are a match to TRBD2. V gave up 2 bases and J gave up 7 bases; unmatched junction bases: 0. CDR3 length: 14 residues. Germline values: CDR1 SGDLS, CDR2 YYNGEE. The CDR3 reads CASSVTSGGGELFF. The CDR3 nucleotides read TGTGCCAGCAGCGTGACTAGCGGGGGCGGGGAGCTGTTTTTT.

The V call is TRBV2, the J call TRBJ2-3; D gene unclear. The V end lost 6 bases, the J end lost 0 bases, and 10 bases lay between the germline ends. The CDR3 loop spans 14 amino acids. Per germline, CDR1 SNHLY and CDR2 FYNNEI. The chain's CDR3 is CASRAAPSTDTQYF. The CDR3, as DNA: TGTGCCAGCAGGGCGGCCCCTAGCACAGATACGCAGTATTTT.

The chain joins TRBV7-9 to TRBJ2-2, with 9 bases fitting TRBD1. This CDR3 comprises 18 residues. Trimming took 1 base from V and 9 from J; bases not matched to a gene: 15. Germline V lookup: CDR1 SEHNR, CDR2 FQNEAQ (reference sequence). DNA for the CDR3: TGTGCCAGCAGCTTAGTGTCATCGCTAAGGACAGGGGTGTGGGAGCTGTTTTTT. This codes for CASSLVSSLRTGVWELFF.

This chain connects TRBV7-9 to TRBJ2-3; D possibly corresponds to TRBD2 (6 bases). The CDR3 consists of 17 residues. The V end lost 7 bases, the J end lost 0 bases, and 20 bases lay between the germline ends. Germline V gives CDR1 SEHNR, CDR2 FQNEAQ (reference sequence). This CDR3 is CASTVIGGMSSTDTQYF. The CDR3 DNA reads as TGTGCCAGCACCGTGATCGGCGGGATGTCTAGCACAGATACGCAGTATTTT. Complete variable domain (other parts from reference TRBV7-9 and TRBJ2-3): DTGVSQNPRHKITKRGQNVTFRCDPISEHNRLYWYRQTLGQGPEFLTYFQNEAQLEKSRLLSDRFSAERPKGSFSTLEIQRTEQGDSAMYLCASTVIGGMSSTDTQYFGPGTRLTVL.

V gene TRBV7-9 combines with J gene TRBJ2-1, with a weak D call TRBD2 (5 bases). The CDR3 is 12 residues long. Looked up from germline, CDR1 is SEHNR and CDR2 is FQNEAQ (reference sequence). V was pared by 5 bases and J by 7 bases, with 9 bases between. In DNA, the CDR3 is TGTGCCAGCAGCGAGGACTTGAATGAGCAGTTCTTC. Translating it yields CASSEDLNEQFF.

The chain is built from TRBV21-1 and TRBJ2-7; whether TRBD1, the table's D call, matches the DNA was not checked. TRBV21-1 is tagged as a pseudogene. The CDR3 loop spans 14 amino acids. CDR3 sequence: CASPTPGPRYEQYF. The CDR3 DNA reads TGTGCCAGCCCAACCCCAGGGCCGCGGTATGAGCAGTACTTC.